The entry that follows covers one TCR beta chain sequence. Its specificity is not known. The data stem from a study of T-cell memory formation after mild COVID-19. Study observations and caveats: CD4/CD8 balance characterized clones contracting day 15 to 85, and CD4+ skew characterized later expanders. SARS-CoV-2 specificity of second-wave clones peaking day 37 was unconfirmed. Cross-reactive memory appears to have joined, as suggested by some responding clones showing up in pre-infection memory.

TCR alpha and TCR beta cDNA libraries carrying sample barcodes and UMIs came from 5'RACE with constant-segment primers. TCRdb re-called the 5' RACE reads through MiXCR, storing one row per CDR3 protein. The sample holds more than 350,000 distinct CDR3 sequences, 20% to 25% seen once. The ends were cut back, 2 bases at V and 0 bases at J, with 9 bases in the middle. This CDR3 is built from 15 residues. Looked up from germline, CDR1 is MGHRA and CDR2 is YSYEKL. The sequence was collected from an adult woman who had mild COVID-19 (a few samples of this study predate the infection). Cell type and time point are not known. The material sequenced was PBMCs or a T cell subset sorted from them (not recorded which). The chain has TRBV4-1 and TRBJ2-3, with D tentatively TRBD1 or TRBD2 (5 bases each). CDR3 in DNA: TGCGCCAGCAGCCAATGGGGGTCTAGCACAGATACGCAGTATTTT. Translating it yields CASSQWGSSTDTQYF.